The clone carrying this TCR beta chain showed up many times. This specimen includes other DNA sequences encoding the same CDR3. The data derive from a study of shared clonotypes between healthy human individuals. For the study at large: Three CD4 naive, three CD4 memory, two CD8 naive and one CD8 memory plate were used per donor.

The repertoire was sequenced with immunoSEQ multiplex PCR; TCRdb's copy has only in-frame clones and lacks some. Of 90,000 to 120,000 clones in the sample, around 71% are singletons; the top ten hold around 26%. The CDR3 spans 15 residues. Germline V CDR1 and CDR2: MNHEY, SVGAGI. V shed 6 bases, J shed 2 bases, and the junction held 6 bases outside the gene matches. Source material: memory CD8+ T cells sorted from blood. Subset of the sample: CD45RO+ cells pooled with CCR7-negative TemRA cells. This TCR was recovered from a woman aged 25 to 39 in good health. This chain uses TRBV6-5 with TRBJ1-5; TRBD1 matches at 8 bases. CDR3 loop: CASSPRGRGNQPQHF. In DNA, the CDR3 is TGTGCCAGCAGCCCCAGGGGGCGCGGCAATCAGCCCCAGCATTTT.